This TCR beta chain is from a study of identifying expanded T cells in peripheral blood. Study results and limitations: Differentially abundant clones: around 1.2 between replicates, about 15 at approximately 14 days, 19 to 20 at four.

Healthy donors had no documented immune events, such as infections, while sampled. The ends lost 0 bases at V and 6 bases at J; junction bases unmatched: 9. Germline V CDR1 and CDR2: LGHNA, YNFKEQ. This CDR3 has 16 residues. This clone counts as medium-sized. Its antigen is unidentified. The protocol was immunoSEQ multiplex PCR, while the TCRdb copy is restricted to in-frame clones and leaves out a portion. The sample consists of around 91,000 clones, roughly 88% of them appearing once. The specimen was blood. This TCR derives from a person aged 18 to 75 in good health. The chain joins TRBV4-2 to TRBJ2-5, with 8 bases that match TRBD2. CDR3 loop: CASSQEESGGPKTQYF. For the CDR3, the DNA is TGTGCCAGCAGCCAAGAAGAGTCGGGGGGGCCAAAGACCCAGTACTTC.